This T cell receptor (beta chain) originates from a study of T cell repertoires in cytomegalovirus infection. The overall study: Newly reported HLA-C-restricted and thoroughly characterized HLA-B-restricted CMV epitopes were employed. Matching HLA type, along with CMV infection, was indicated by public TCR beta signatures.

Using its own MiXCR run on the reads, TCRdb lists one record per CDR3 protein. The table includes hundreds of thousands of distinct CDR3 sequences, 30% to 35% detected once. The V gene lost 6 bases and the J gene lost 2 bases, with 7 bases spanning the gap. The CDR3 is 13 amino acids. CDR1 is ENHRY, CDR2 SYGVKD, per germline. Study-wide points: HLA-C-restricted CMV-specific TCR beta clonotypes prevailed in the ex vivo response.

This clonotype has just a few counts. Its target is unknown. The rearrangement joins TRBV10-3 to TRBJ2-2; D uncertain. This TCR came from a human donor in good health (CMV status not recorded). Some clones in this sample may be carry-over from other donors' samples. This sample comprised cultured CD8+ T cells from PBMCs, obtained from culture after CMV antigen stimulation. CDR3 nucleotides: TGTGCCATCAGATTGACTAACACCGGGGAGCTGTTTTTT. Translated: CAIRLTNTGELFF.